Shown below are 29 T cell receptor beta chains from a single sample sequenced in a study of Ad26.COV2.S vaccination and SARS-CoV-2 variants. As to treatment: some 20 received Ad26.COV2.S at low or high dose, single or two shots; 5 received placebo; per-sample allocation not given. All samples were drawn on day 63, counting from the first vaccine or placebo injection. The protocol was immunoSEQ multiplex PCR, while the TCRdb copy is restricted to in-frame clones and leaves out a portion. This table has approximately 500,000 clones, roughly 89% appearing once. The specimen comprised peripheral blood, sampled in a trial of Ad26.COV2.S vaccine versus placebo. These TCRs come from a person aged 18-65 years who received the Ad26.COV2.S COVID-19 vaccine or a placebo.

This rearrangement joins TRBV19 to TRBJ1-6; D call uncertain. Looked up from germline, CDR1 is LNHDA and CDR2 is SQIVND (reference sequence). Trimming took 4 bases from V and 7 from J, leaving 8 bases between them. This CDR3 has 13 residues. For the CDR3, the DNA is TGTGCCAGTAGTACCGGACGGAATTCACCCCTCCACTTT. The encoded protein is CASSTGRNSPLHF.

The chain combines TRBV4-1 with TRBJ2-3, with 11 nucleotides matching TRBD2. V gave up 4 bases and J gave up 6 bases; unmatched junction bases: 12. The CDR3 totals 17 residues. Germline CDR1 is MGHRA and CDR2 is YSYEKL. The chain's CDR3 is CASSPYNSGRARDTQYF. DNA of the CDR3: TGCGCCAGCAGCCCTTACAATAGCGGGAGGGCCAGGGATACGCAGTATTTT.

The chain is built from TRBV6-5 and TRBJ2-2; maybe TRBD2 (6 bases). Between the trimmed V and J ends, which lost 4 bases and 6 bases, there was a span of 9 bases. The CDR3 extends over 13 amino acids. Germline V CDR1 and CDR2: MNHEY, SVGAGI. CDR3 sequence (DNA): TGTGCCAGCAGTTCCAGGGAGGCCGGGGAGCTGTTTTTT. Protein: CASSSREAGELFF.

V usage is TRBV7-8 and J usage is TRBJ2-3, with a possible D match to TRBD2 (6 bases). Between the trimmed V and J ends, which lost 1 base and 0 bases, there was a span of 17 bases. This CDR3 is built from 18 residues. Germline V gene sequence: CDR1 SGHVS, CDR2 FQNEAQ. The DNA for the CDR3 is TGTGCCAGCAGCTTAGTTGGGGGGTCGGCAGCTAGCACAGATACGCAGTATTTT. Amino acids: CASSLVGGSAASTDTQYF.

Ten or more counts support this clone. V usage is TRBV27 and J usage is TRBJ2-7, with TRBD2 matching over 11 bases. This CDR3 has 14 residues. With V trimmed by 8 bases and J by 7 bases, 10 bases remained unmatched. Germline V gives CDR1 MNHEY, CDR2 SMNVEV (reference sequence). CDR3 nucleotide sequence: TGTGCCAGCGTGCTTACTAGCGGGAGTGGTGAGCAGTACTTC. Its protein is CASVLTSGSGEQYF.

The gene calls are TRBV6-2 or TRBV6-3 and TRBJ1-1, with TRBD1 as a possible D gene (6 bases). CDR3 length: 17 amino acids. With 2 bases removed from V and 1 base from J, the gap between germline ends came to 17 bases. Germline V gives CDR1 MNHEY, CDR2 SVGEGT. Written as DNA, the CDR3 is TGTGCCAGCAGTTACAGTTCGACAGGTGAGCGGAACACTGAAGCTTTCTTT. It translates to CASSYSSTGERNTEAFF.

This chain links TRBV12-3 or TRBV12-4 with TRBJ2-2; the D gene could be TRBD1 or TRBD2 (5 bases each). The CDR3 sequence is 13 residues long. Trimming took 7 bases from V and 5 from J, leaving 11 bases between them. For the CDR3, the DNA is TGTGCCAGCACCCTAGAGGGGACCGGGGAGCTGTTTTTT. Its protein is CASTLEGTGELFF.

The gene calls are TRBV12-3 or TRBV12-4 and TRBJ1-2; D remains ambiguous. Deletions cut 3 bases from V and 4 bases from J, with 9 bases between. The CDR3 runs 13 residues. The DNA for the CDR3 is TGTGCCAGCAGTTTCAATCGGGGCTATGGCTACACCTTC. Translation: CASSFNRGYGYTF.

This chain connects TRBV7-9 to TRBJ2-7; maybe TRBD2 (5 bases). V lost 2 bases and J lost 7, with 21 bases in between. The CDR3 loop spans 16 amino acids. The V gene's germline CDR1 is SEHNR and CDR2 FQNEAQ (reference sequence). CDR3: CASSLHGKGQSNEQYF. The CDR3 DNA follows: TGTGCCAGCAGCTTACACGGGAAAGGCCAGTCAAATGAGCAGTACTTC. Based on the CDR3 plus reference TRBV7-9 and TRBJ2-7, the full variable domain is DTGVSQNPRHKITKRGQNVTFRCDPISEHNRLYWYRQTLGQGPEFLTYFQNEAQLEKSRLLSDRFSAERPKGSFSTLEIQRTEQGDSAMYLCASSLHGKGQSNEQYFGPGTRLTVT.

The V and J genes are TRBV9 and TRBJ2-3; D tentatively fits TRBD1 or TRBD2 (6 bases each). V lost 4 bases to trimming and J lost 0 bases, with 12 bases between them. CDR3 size: 15 residues. Germline V CDR1 and CDR2: SGDLS, YYNGEE. CDR3 protein: CASSRGTTSTDTQYF. The DNA for the CDR3 is TGTGCCAGCAGCCGCGGGACAACTAGCACAGATACGCAGTATTTT.

This sequence joins TRBV6-2 or TRBV6-3 and TRBJ2-7, with 8 bases lining up with TRBD2. From germline, CDR1 is MNHEY and CDR2 SVGEGT. This CDR3 contains 14 residues. V lost 0 bases and J lost 4; bases outside the gene matches: 2. This CDR3 is CASSYSPSGYEQYF. CDR3 DNA sequence: TGTGCCAGCAGTTACTCGCCTAGCGGGTACGAGCAGTACTTC.

The chain is built from TRBV4-2 and TRBJ2-7, with no clear D. Germline loops: CDR1 LGHNA, CDR2 YNFKEQ. Between the trimmed V and J ends, which lost 4 bases and 0 bases, there was a span of 10 bases. CDR3 size: 14 residues. The CDR3 DNA follows: TGTGCCAGCAGCCTAAGGACCAACTCCTACGAGCAGTACTTC. Residues: CASSLRTNSYEQYF.

The chain links TRBV19 to TRBJ1-1; 10 positions match TRBD1. The CDR3 runs 15 residues. Trimming took 5 bases from V and 4 from J; bases not matched to a gene: 7. The germline gives CDR1 LNHDA, CDR2 SQIVND (reference sequence). CDR3 coding DNA: TGTGCCAGTAGTGGGGGACAGGGGTGGGGCACTGAAGCTTTCTTT. This gives the protein CASSGGQGWGTEAFF. Filled out from reference TRBV19 and TRBJ1-1, the complete variable domain reads DGGITQSPKYLFRKEGQNVTLSCEQNLNHDAMYWYRQDPGQGLRLIYYSQIVNDFQKGDIAEGYSVSREKKESFPLTVTSAQKNPTAFYLCASSGGQGWGTEAFFGQGTRLTVV.

The chain uses TRBV29-1 and TRBJ1-2, with D maybe TRBD1 (5 bases). The germline V and J ends were trimmed by 3 bases and 7 bases, with 15 bases remaining between them. This CDR3 has 13 residues. The germline gives CDR1 SQVTM, CDR2 ANQGSEA. CDR3 DNA: TGCAGCGTTGATTGCCAGGGTATTGGTGGCTACACCTTC. It yields the protein CSVDCQGIGGYTF.

This chain links TRBV10-3 with TRBJ1-3, with a possible D match to TRBD1 (5 bases). Germline CDR1 reads ENHRY; CDR2 reads SYGVKD. The length of the CDR3 is 16 residues. Trimming removed 3 bases at V and 4 bases at J, with 16 bases between. As DNA, the CDR3 is TGTGCCATCAGTGACCGGACACCTATACAGGGAAACACCATATATTTT. As protein: CAISDRTPIQGNTIYF.

The V call is TRBV4-3, the J call TRBJ2-7, with D perhaps given as TRBD1 or TRBD2 (7 bases each). The CDR3 sequence is 18 residues long. Germline-derived CDR1 and CDR2 are LGHNA and YSLEER. Between the trimmed V and J ends, which lost 0 bases and 0 bases, there was a span of 18 bases. CDR3 sequence: CASSQEGGTSVYSYEQYF. CDR3 nucleotide sequence: TGCGCCAGCAGCCAAGAAGGGGGCACTAGCGTGTACTCCTACGAGCAGTACTTC.

The rearrangement links TRBV2 to TRBJ1-5; D unresolved. The CDR3 spans 15 residues. V was clipped by 6 bases and J by 1 base, with 13 bases between them. The germline gives CDR1 SNHLY, CDR2 FYNNEI. This CDR3 reads CASRPSTASNQPQHF. The CDR3 region has the DNA TGTGCCAGCAGACCCAGTACGGCGAGCAATCAGCCCCAGCATTTT.

This clone was seen a handful of times. This rearrangement joins TRBV6-6 to TRBJ1-2; TRBD1 agrees at 10 bases. Trimming removed 2 bases from V and 7 bases from J; junction bases left unmatched: 10. The CDR3 consists of 16 residues. The germline gives CDR1 MNHNY, CDR2 SVGAGI (reference sequence). CDR3: CASSYDNRDRGSGYTF. In nucleotides, the CDR3 is TGTGCCAGCAGTTACGACAATAGGGACAGGGGTAGTGGCTACACCTTC.

This rearrangement joins TRBV5-1 to TRBJ2-2, with D unresolved. V was clipped by 2 bases and J by 5 bases, with 16 bases between them. This CDR3 contains 16 residues. Germline CDR1 is SGHRS and CDR2 is YFSETQ. This CDR3 is CASSFFVQAKTGELFF. CDR3 nucleotides: TGCGCCAGCAGCTTCTTTGTTCAGGCTAAAACCGGGGAGCTGTTTTTT.

The chain uses TRBV5-1 and TRBJ1-2, with a weak D call TRBD1 (5 bases). The CDR3 is made up of 13 amino acids. The V and J ends lost 4 bases and 6 bases respectively, with 13 bases between them. The germline gives CDR1 SGHRS, CDR2 YFSETQ. The CDR3 nucleotides are TGCGCCAGCAGCCTCCCGCAGGGCGATGGCTACACCTTC. Encoded protein: CASSLPQGDGYTF.

The chain employs TRBV27 and TRBJ1-1; 7 bases are shared with TRBD1. The CDR3 length is 14 residues. Germline trimming cut 2 bases from V and 1 base from J; bases unmatched to any gene: 1. Per the germline V gene, CDR1 is MNHEY and CDR2 is SMNVEV (reference sequence). CDR3 nucleotides: TGTGCCAGCAGTTTAACAGGGGCGAACACTGAAGCTTTCTTT. This sequence encodes CASSLTGANTEAFF.

The chain is built from TRBV29-1 and TRBJ1-2; tentative D call: TRBD1 (6 bases). This CDR3 comprises 13 residues. V lost 2 bases and J lost 2, with 9 bases in between. Germline lookup yields CDR1 SQVTM and CDR2 ANQGSEA. CDR3 nucleotides: TGCAGCGTTGAACGGGGGGCGAACTATGGCTACACCTTC. Amino acid sequence: CSVERGANYGYTF.

The rearrangement uses TRBV19 and TRBJ2-1, with 13 bases aligning to TRBD2. Per germline, CDR1 LNHDA and CDR2 SQIVND (reference sequence). The ends lost 4 bases at V and 5 bases at J; junction bases unmatched: 14. This CDR3 is built from 19 residues. This chain's CDR3 is CASSKGLAGIPLRDNEQFF. As DNA, the CDR3 is TGTGCCAGTAGTAAGGGACTAGCGGGGATCCCCTTGAGAGACAATGAGCAGTTCTTC.

Only one count was recorded for this clone. Other DNA sequences in the same sample also yield this CDR3. The rearrangement links TRBV7-9 to TRBJ2-3; tentatively, D is TRBD2 (6 bases). CDR3 length: 15 amino acids. Deletions cut 0 bases from V and 1 base from J, with 8 bases between. Germline-derived CDR1 and CDR2 are SEHNR and FQNEAQ (reference sequence). CDR3 sequence reads: CASSLAGGRTDTQYF. In nucleotides, the CDR3 is TGTGCCAGCAGCTTAGCGGGAGGACGCACAGATACGCAGTATTTT.

Turning to this clone: The same CDR3 also results from other DNA sequences found in this sample. The chain recombines TRBV7-3 with TRBJ2-2, with 7 nucleotides matching TRBD2. The CDR3 sequence is 15 residues long. V shed 2 bases, J shed 0 bases, and the junction held 0 bases outside the gene matches. Germline loops: CDR1 SGHTA, CDR2 FQGTGA. CDR3 protein: CASSLLAANTGELFF. The CDR3 nucleotides are TGTGCCAGCAGCTTACTAGCGGCGAACACCGGGGAGCTGTTTTTT.

In this sample, this clone turned up once. The genes are TRBV11-2 and TRBJ2-7; perhaps TRBD2 as D (6 bases). The CDR3 sequence is 15 residues long. The germline CDR1 and CDR2 sequences are SGHAT and FQNNGV. V was clipped by 0 bases and J by 7 bases, with 16 bases between them. The CDR3 DNA follows: TGTGCCAGCAGCTTAGAGGCGGGATTCCTGGGGGAGCAGTACTTC. It specifies CASSLEAGFLGEQYF.

This clone was counted a single time. The genes are TRBV30 and TRBJ2-7; possibly TRBD1 for D (7 bases). The CDR3 sequence is 17 residues long. V gave up 2 bases and J gave up 4 bases, with 24 bases separating them. Germline lookup yields CDR1 GTSNPN and CDR2 SVGIG (reference sequence). The CDR3 spells CAWSTQGGHGRFYEQYF. CDR3 sequence (DNA): TGTGCCTGGAGTACTCAGGGGGGTCATGGCCGGTTTTACGAGCAGTACTTC.

This sequence joins TRBV27 and TRBJ2-3, with TRBD2 matching over 10 bases. Germline trimming cut 7 bases from V and 5 bases from J; bases unmatched to any gene: 9. Germline V gene sequence: CDR1 MNHEY, CDR2 SMNVEV (reference sequence). This CDR3 comprises 15 residues. In DNA, the CDR3 is TGTGCCAGCAAGTCCCTAGCGGGAGCGGGAGATACGCAGTATTTT. This sequence encodes CASKSLAGAGDTQYF.

The V gene is TRBV7-9, the J gene TRBJ1-1, with D tentatively TRBD1 (6 bases). The V end was cut by 8 bases, the J end by 0 bases, with 16 bases between. The CDR3 runs 15 residues. Germline CDR1 is SEHNR and CDR2 is FQNEAQ (reference sequence). The CDR3 spells CASDPGVLLNTEAFF. CDR3 coding DNA: TGTGCCAGCGACCCAGGGGTTCTATTGAACACTGAAGCTTTCTTT.